The 17 T cell receptor beta chains given below trace back to one sample, sequenced in a study of blood T cell repertoires in COVID-19. Measured with immunoSEQ multiplex PCR; TCRdb has only the in-frame clones, and not every one. The sample has under 250,000 clones; about 91% are singletons. Sequencing used peripheral blood. These receptors were obtained from a woman aged 30 to 39 with COVID-19, enrolled during active disease.

A few counts support this clone. This rearrangement joins TRBV2 to TRBJ1-1; D is unclear. The CDR3 extends over 14 amino acids. CDR1 SNHLY and CDR2 FYNNEI come from the germline V gene. V shed 2 bases and J shed 0 bases, with 7 bases lying between them. This chain's CDR3 is CASSESGLNTEAFF. DNA for the CDR3: TGTGCCAGCAGTGAAAGCGGCCTGAACACTGAAGCTTTCTTT.

V gene TRBV19 combines with J gene TRBJ2-2; D unclear. Trimming removed 3 bases at V and 0 bases at J, with 8 bases between. This CDR3 region has 15 residues. Germline values: CDR1 LNHDA, CDR2 SQIVND (reference sequence). For the CDR3, the DNA is TGTGCCAGTAGTATTTACGGGTCGAACACCGGGGAGCTGTTTTTT. It codes for CASSIYGSNTGELFF. The full variable domain, its missing parts supplied by reference TRBV19 and TRBJ2-2, is DGGITQSPKYLFRKEGQNVTLSCEQNLNHDAMYWYRQDPGQGLRLIYYSQIVNDFQKGDIAEGYSVSREKKESFPLTVTSAQKNPTAFYLCASSIYGSNTGELFFGEGSRLTVL.

This rearrangement joins TRBV6-5 to TRBJ2-3, with D maybe TRBD2 (5 bases). The CDR3 consists of 15 residues. Trimming removed 4 bases from V and 2 bases from J, with 13 bases in between. Germline CDR1 and CDR2: MNHEY and SVGAGI. This CDR3 reads CASSWASGYTDTQYF. Written as DNA, the CDR3 is TGTGCCAGCAGTTGGGCAAGCGGATACACAGATACGCAGTATTTT.

The chain uses TRBV7-9 and TRBJ2-7; 7 bases map to TRBD1. Germline V CDR1 and CDR2: SEHNR, FQNEAQ (reference sequence). V trimming: 7 bases; J trimming: 0 bases; junction bases outside the gene matches: 9. The CDR3 runs 15 residues. This CDR3 reads CASTPGRTGSYEQYF. The CDR3 DNA follows: TGTGCCAGCACCCCGGGTAGGACAGGCTCCTACGAGCAGTACTTC. The variable domain in full, completed from reference TRBV7-9 and TRBJ2-7, reads DTGVSQNPRHKITKRGQNVTFRCDPISEHNRLYWYRQTLGQGPEFLTYFQNEAQLEKSRLLSDRFSAERPKGSFSTLEIQRTEQGDSAMYLCASTPGRTGSYEQYFGPGTRLTVT.

The CDR3 region has the DNA TGTGCCAGCAGCCGAAATAGGGAGAATGAGCAGTTCTTC. Amino acid sequence: CASSRNRENEQFF. The V and J genes are TRBV4-2 and TRBJ2-1; a weak D match, TRBD2 (5 bases). V lost 4 bases, J lost 7 bases, and 11 bases lay in between. CDR1 and CDR2 from the germline V gene are LGHNA and YNFKEQ. The CDR3 length is 13 residues.

This clone was counted once. The CDR3, as DNA: TGCGCCAGCAGCTTGGACAGTCCTAGCAATCAGCCCCAGCATTTT. Encoded protein: CASSLDSPSNQPQHF. This rearrangement joins TRBV5-1 to TRBJ1-5; D is undetermined. The V and J ends lost 0 bases and 0 bases respectively, with 7 bases between them. This CDR3 is 15 amino acids long. CDR1 and CDR2 (germline): SGHRS, YFSETQ.

The chain has TRBV5-6 and TRBJ2-1; 14 bases agree with TRBD2. Losses at the gene ends were 4 bases for V and 1 base for J; bases not matched to a gene: 7. The V gene's germline CDR1 is SGHDT and CDR2 YYEEEE. The CDR3 contains 18 residues. CDR3 loop: CASSLGTSGSFSYNEQFF. CDR3 coding DNA: TGTGCCAGCAGCCTCGGGACTAGCGGGAGTTTTTCCTACAATGAGCAGTTCTTC.

This clone has just one count. The chain has TRBV18 and TRBJ2-7; TRBD1 matches at 9 bases. This CDR3 is 15 amino acids long. Trimming took 5 bases from V and 1 from J; bases not matched to a gene: 6. Germline CDR1 and CDR2: KGHSH and LQKENI. This CDR3 is CASSALGQGSYEQYF. CDR3 DNA sequence: TGTGCCAGCTCAGCCCTCGGACAGGGGTCCTACGAGCAGTACTTC.

This clone came up a few times. This chain uses TRBV28 with TRBJ2-7, with 14 bases aligning to TRBD2. This CDR3 region has 15 residues. The trim removed 8 bases at V and 1 base at J, leaving 4 bases unmatched. The germline CDR1 and CDR2 sequences are MDHEN and SYDVKM. CDR3: CASARLAGGSYEQYF. CDR3 nucleotide sequence: TGTGCCAGCGCTAGACTAGCGGGGGGGTCCTACGAGCAGTACTTC.

This sequence joins TRBV6-1 and TRBJ1-5, with a weak D call TRBD1 (6 bases). V was shortened by 1 base and J by 3 bases, with 10 bases between the two germline ends. This CDR3 comprises 15 residues. The germline V gene has CDR1 MNHNS and CDR2 SASEGT. In DNA, the CDR3 is TGTGCCAGCAGTGAAGGGACAGCCGACAATCAGCCCCAGCATTTT. Protein: CASSEGTADNQPQHF.

The CDR3 nucleotides read TGTGCCAGCAGGGGACTCCCGGATGAAAAACTGTTTTTT. Protein product: CASRGLPDEKLFF. This rearrangement joins TRBV6-6 to TRBJ1-4, with D possibly matching TRBD1 (5 bases). V dropped 6 bases and J dropped 6 bases, with 11 bases sitting between them. Germline V gives CDR1 MNHNY, CDR2 SVGAGI (reference sequence). The CDR3 runs 13 residues.

CDR3 coding DNA: TGCGCCAGCAGTGAACTAGCTTCCTACGAGCAGTACTTC. This sequence encodes CASSELASYEQYF. The chain uses TRBV10-2 and TRBJ2-7, with D maybe TRBD2 (6 bases). The CDR3 contains 13 residues. The germline V gene has CDR1 WSHSY and CDR2 SAAADI. V shed 3 bases and J shed 1 base, with 7 bases lying between them.

This chain connects TRBV5-4 to TRBJ2-3, with 7 bases identical to TRBD1. V lost 3 bases and J lost 4; bases outside the gene matches: 5. The CDR3 is made up of 14 amino acids. The germline CDR1 and CDR2 sequences are SGHNT and YYREEE (reference sequence). CDR3 bases: TGTGCCAGCAGCTCGGGACAGTCGGCAGATACGCAGTATTTT. Translated, it gives CASSSGQSADTQYF.

The chain links TRBV5-6 to TRBJ2-7; perhaps TRBD2 as D (6 bases). The ends were cut back, 4 bases at V and 12 bases at J, with 17 bases in the middle. The V gene's germline CDR1 is SGHDT and CDR2 YYEEEE. The CDR3 sequence is 12 residues long. The CDR3 region is CASSVGTAGLYF. The CDR3 bases are TGTGCCAGCAGCGTGGGGACCGCGGGGCTGTACTTC.

J is TRBJ1-1 and V is TRBV5-4; the D is unclear. Trimming stripped 4 bases from V and 1 base from J, with 8 bases between. CDR1 is SGHNT, CDR2 YYREEE, per germline (reference sequence). CDR3 length: 13 amino acids. This chain's CDR3 is CASSETPNTEAFF. The CDR3 bases are TGTGCCAGCAGCGAAACTCCGAACACTGAAGCTTTCTTT. Drawing the rest from reference TRBV5-4 and TRBJ1-1, the complete variable domain is ETGVTQSPTHLIKTRGQQVTLRCSSQSGHNTVSWYQQALGQGPQFIFQYYREEENGRGNFPPRFSGLQFPNYSSELNVNALELDDSALYLCASSETPNTEAFFGQGTRLTVV.

J is TRBJ2-7 and V is TRBV5-1; 9 positions agree with TRBD1. Losses at the gene ends were 5 bases for V and 2 bases for J; bases not matched to a gene: 11. This CDR3 comprises 16 residues. Germline V gene sequence: CDR1 SGHRS, CDR2 YFSETQ. The CDR3 loop is CASSHELGQGTYEQYF. CDR3 DNA: TGCGCCAGCAGTCATGAACTCGGACAGGGGACCTACGAGCAGTACTTC. Filled out from reference TRBV5-1 and TRBJ2-7, the complete variable domain reads KAGVTQTPRYLIKTRGQQVTLSCSPISGHRSVSWYQQTPGQGLQFLFEYFSETQRNKGNFPGRFSGRQFSNSRSEMNVSTLELGDSALYLCASSHELGQGTYEQYFGPGTRLTVT.

J is TRBJ2-7 and V is TRBV6-1, with D possibly matching TRBD2 (6 bases). The germline V gene encodes CDR1 MNHNS and CDR2 SASEGT. The CDR3 totals 15 residues. Trimming took 3 bases from V and 7 from J, leaving 19 bases between them. CDR3 nucleotide sequence: TGTGCCAGCAGTGAGGCTAGCCCGGGGGTGAGAGAGCAGTACGTC. Protein product: CASSEASPGVREQYV.